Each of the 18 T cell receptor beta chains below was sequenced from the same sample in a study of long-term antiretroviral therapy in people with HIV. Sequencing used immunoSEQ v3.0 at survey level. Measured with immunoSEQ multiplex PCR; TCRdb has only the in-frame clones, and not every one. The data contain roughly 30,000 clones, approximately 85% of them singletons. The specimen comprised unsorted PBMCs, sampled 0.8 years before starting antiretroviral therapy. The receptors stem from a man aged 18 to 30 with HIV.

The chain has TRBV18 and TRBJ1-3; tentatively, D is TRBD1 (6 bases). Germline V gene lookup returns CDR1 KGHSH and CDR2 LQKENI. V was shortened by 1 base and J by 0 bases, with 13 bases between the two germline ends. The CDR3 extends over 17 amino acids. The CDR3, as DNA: TGTGCCAGCTCACCACTACTAATACAGGGCTCTGGAAACACCATATATTTT. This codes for CASSPLLIQGSGNTIYF.

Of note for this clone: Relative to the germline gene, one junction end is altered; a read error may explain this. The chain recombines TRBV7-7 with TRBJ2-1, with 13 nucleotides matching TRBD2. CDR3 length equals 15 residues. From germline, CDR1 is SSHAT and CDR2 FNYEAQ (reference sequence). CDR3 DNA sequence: TGTGCTAGCAGCCCAGGGACTAGCGGGAACGATGAGCAGTTCTTC. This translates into CASSPGTSGNDEQFF.

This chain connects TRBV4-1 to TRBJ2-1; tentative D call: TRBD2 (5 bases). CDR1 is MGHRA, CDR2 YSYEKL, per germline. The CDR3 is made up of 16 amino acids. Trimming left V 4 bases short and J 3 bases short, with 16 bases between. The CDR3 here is CASSPRDSGDYNEQFF. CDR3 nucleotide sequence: TGCGCCAGCAGCCCCCGGGATAGTGGGGACTACAATGAGCAGTTCTTC.

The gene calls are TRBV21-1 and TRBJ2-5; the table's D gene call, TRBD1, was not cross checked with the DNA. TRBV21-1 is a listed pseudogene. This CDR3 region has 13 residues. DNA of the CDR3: TGTGCCAGCGGTGCGACAGCCCCAGAGACCCAGTACTTC. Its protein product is CASGATAPETQYF.

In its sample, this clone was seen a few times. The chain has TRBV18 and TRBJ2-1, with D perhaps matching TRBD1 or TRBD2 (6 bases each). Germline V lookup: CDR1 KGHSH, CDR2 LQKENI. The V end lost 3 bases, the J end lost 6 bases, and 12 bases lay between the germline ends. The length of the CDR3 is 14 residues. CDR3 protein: CASSPGGQVNEQFF. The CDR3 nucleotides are TGTGCCAGCTCACCGGGGGGACAAGTCAATGAGCAGTTCTTC.

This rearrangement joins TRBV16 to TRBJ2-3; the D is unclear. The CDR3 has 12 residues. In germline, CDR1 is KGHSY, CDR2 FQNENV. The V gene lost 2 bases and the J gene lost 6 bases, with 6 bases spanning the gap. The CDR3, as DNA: TGTGCCAGCAGCCAAACACAGGATACGCAGTATTTT. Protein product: CASSQTQDTQYF.

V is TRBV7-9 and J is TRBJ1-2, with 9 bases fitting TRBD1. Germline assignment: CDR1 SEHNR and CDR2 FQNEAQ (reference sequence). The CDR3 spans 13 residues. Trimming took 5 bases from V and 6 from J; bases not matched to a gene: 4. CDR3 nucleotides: TGTGCCAGCAGCCGGGACAGGGTCCATGGCTACACCTTC. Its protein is CASSRDRVHGYTF.

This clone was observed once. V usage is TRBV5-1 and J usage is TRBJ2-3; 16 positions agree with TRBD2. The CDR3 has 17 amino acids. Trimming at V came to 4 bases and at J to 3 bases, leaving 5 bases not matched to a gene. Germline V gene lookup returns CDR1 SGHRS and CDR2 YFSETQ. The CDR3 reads CASSTGLAGGRTDTQYF. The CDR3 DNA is TGCGCCAGCAGCACGGGACTAGCGGGGGGGCGGACAGATACGCAGTATTTT.

The CDR3 region has the DNA TGTGCCAGCAGTTCGGGTGGAACAGTCCAAGAGACCCAGTACTTC. Protein: CASSSGGTVQETQYF. The chain has TRBV6-5 and TRBJ2-5; D is unclear. The germline V and J ends were trimmed by 4 bases and 1 base, with 13 bases remaining between them. Germline V gene sequence: CDR1 MNHEY, CDR2 SVGAGI. The CDR3 loop spans 15 amino acids.

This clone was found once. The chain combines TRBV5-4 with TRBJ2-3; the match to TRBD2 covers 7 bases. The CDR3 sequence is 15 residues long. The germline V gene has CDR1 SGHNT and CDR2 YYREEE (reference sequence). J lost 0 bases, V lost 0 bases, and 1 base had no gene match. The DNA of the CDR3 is TGTGCCAGCAGCTTGGGCGGGAGTAGCACAGATACGCAGTATTTT. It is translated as CASSLGGSSTDTQYF.

Here the CDR3 DNA reads TGCGCCAGCACTCGGAGTTTCAGCTCCTACGAGCAGTACTTC. It is translated as CASTRSFSSYEQYF. The chain uses TRBV5-1 and TRBJ2-7, with D unresolved. Germline-derived CDR1 and CDR2 are SGHRS and YFSETQ. Deletions cut 6 bases from V and 0 bases from J, with 13 bases between. The CDR3 has 14 amino acids.

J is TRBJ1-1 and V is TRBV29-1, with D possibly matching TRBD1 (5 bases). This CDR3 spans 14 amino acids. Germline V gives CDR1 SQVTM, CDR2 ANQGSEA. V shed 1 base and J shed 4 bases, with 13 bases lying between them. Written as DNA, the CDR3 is TGCAGCGTTGAAGTCTCCGGAGACAGCACTGAAGCTTTCTTT. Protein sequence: CSVEVSGDSTEAFF.

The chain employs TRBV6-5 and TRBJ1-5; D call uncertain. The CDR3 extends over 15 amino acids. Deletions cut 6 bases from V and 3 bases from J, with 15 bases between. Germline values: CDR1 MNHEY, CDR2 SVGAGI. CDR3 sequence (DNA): TGTGCCAGCAGACCTACCGTTTCCCACAATCAGCCCCAGCATTTT. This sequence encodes CASRPTVSHNQPQHF.

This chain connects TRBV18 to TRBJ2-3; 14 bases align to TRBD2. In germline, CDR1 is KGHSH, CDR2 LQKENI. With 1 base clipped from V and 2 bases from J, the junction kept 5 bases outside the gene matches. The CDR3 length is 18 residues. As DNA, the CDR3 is TGTGCCAGCTCACCACGGACGGGACTAGCGGGAGCCACAGATACGCAGTATTTT. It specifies CASSPRTGLAGATDTQYF.

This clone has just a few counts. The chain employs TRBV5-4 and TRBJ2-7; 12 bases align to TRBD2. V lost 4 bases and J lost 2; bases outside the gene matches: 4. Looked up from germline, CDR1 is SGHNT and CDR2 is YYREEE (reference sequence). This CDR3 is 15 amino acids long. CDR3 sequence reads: CASSQGLAGTYEQYF. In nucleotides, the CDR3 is TGTGCCAGCAGCCAAGGACTAGCGGGAACCTACGAGCAGTACTTC. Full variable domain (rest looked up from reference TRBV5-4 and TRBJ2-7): ETGVTQSPTHLIKTRGQQVTLRCSSQSGHNTVSWYQQALGQGPQFIFQYYREEENGRGNFPPRFSGLQFPNYSSELNVNALELDDSALYLCASSQGLAGTYEQYFGPGTRLTVT.

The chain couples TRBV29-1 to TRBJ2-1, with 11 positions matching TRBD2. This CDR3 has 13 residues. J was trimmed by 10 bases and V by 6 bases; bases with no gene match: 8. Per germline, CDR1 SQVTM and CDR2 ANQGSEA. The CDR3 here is CSVPGLAAREQFF. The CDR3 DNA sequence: TGCAGCGTACCGGGACTAGCGGCACGAGAGCAGTTCTTC.

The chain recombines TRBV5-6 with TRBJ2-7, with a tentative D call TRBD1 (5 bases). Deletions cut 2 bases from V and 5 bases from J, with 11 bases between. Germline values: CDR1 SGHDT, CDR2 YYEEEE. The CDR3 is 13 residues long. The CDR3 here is CASSFSRVNEQYF. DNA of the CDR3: TGTGCCAGCAGCTTCAGCAGGGTGAACGAGCAGTACTTC.

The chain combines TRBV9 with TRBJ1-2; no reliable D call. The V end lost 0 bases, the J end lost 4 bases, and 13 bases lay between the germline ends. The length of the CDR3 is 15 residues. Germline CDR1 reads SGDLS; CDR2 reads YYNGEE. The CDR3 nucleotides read TGTGCCAGCAGCGTAGCTGGAAGGACGGCCTATGGCTACACCTTC. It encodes CASSVAGRTAYGYTF.